These 23 T cell receptor beta chains were sequenced from one sample in a study of T cells in Graves' hyperthyroidism and ophthalmopathy. From RNA transcripts, TCR beta CDR3 regions were amplified. The HTBI primer set was used in a first-round RT-PCR of the TCR CDR3. TCRdb reprocessed the multiplex PCR reads with MiXCR, giving one entry per CDR3 protein. The sample includes some 490,000 distinct CDR3 sequences, 22% seen only once; the top ten take under 55%. The sample consisted of blood. Every receptor here comes from a woman in her 70s with Graves' ophthalmopathy.

This clonotype was seen only a few times. This chain joins TRBV10-3 and TRBJ2-1, with D unclear. V lost 2 bases, J lost 0 bases, and 20 bases lay in between. The CDR3 has 19 residues. Germline loops: CDR1 ENHRY, CDR2 SYGVKD. The CDR3, as DNA: TGTGCCATCAGTGAGGTCTTGCGCTCCGGACCTAGCTCCTACAATGAGCAGTTCTTC. Protein sequence: CAISEVLRSGPSSYNEQFF.

The V call is TRBV5-5, the J call TRBJ2-1; tentative D call: TRBD2 (6 bases). V lost 3 bases and J 9 bases, leaving 16 bases between the germline ends. Per the germline V gene, CDR1 is SGHKS and CDR2 is YYEKEE (reference sequence). The CDR3 contains 14 residues. CDR3 sequence (DNA): TGTGCCAGCAGCTCTCCTGGAGGGCCTAGTGAGCAGTTCTTC. Its translation: CASSSPGGPSEQFF.

This clonotype was counted a few times. The junction differs from germline at one of its ends, possibly a read error. The rearrangement links TRBV2 to TRBJ2-1; no clear D gene. CDR3 length equals 11 residues. Germline V gene data show CDR1 as SNHLY and CDR2 as FYNNEI. CDR3 DNA sequence: TGTGCCAGCAGTACTGGCAATGGGCAGTTCTTC. Amino acid sequence: CASSTGNGQFF. The full variable domain, its missing parts supplied by reference TRBV2 and TRBJ2-1, is EPEVTQTPSHQVTQMGQEVILRCVPISNHLYFYWYRQILGQKVEFLVSFYNNEISEKSEIFDDQFSVERPDGSNFTLKIRSTKLEDSAMYFCASSTGNGQFFGPGTRLTVL.

This clonotype was detected only a few times. The chain recombines TRBV27 with TRBJ2-1; 9 nucleotides align to TRBD2. Germline V gene data show CDR1 as MNHEY and CDR2 as SMNVEV (reference sequence). The V segment lost 6 bases and the J segment 4 bases; nucleotides outside the gene matches: 10. The CDR3 sequence is 16 residues long. The CDR3 region is CASSPARLAAYNEQFF. For the CDR3, the DNA is TGTGCCAGCAGCCCCGCTCGACTAGCGGCGTACAATGAGCAGTTCTTC.

This chain links TRBV11-2 with TRBJ2-3; the match to TRBD2 covers 9 bases. Germline CDR1 and CDR2: SGHAT and FQNNGV. J gave up 8 bases and V 6 bases, and 21 bases lay outside the gene matches. This CDR3 spans 18 amino acids. CDR3 residues: CASRSRDSSGMEDGTQYF. DNA for the CDR3: TGTGCCAGCAGGAGTCGAGATTCTAGCGGGATGGAAGACGGTACGCAGTATTTT.

This clonotype was counted many times. The rearrangement uses TRBV12-3 or TRBV12-4 and TRBJ2-2; D is ambiguous. The CDR3 sequence is 12 residues long. Trimming cost V 3 bases and J 4 bases, with 3 bases left between them. This CDR3 is CASSFLTGELFF. The CDR3 DNA sequence: TGTGCCAGCAGTTTCCTCACCGGGGAGCTGTTTTTT.

Comment on this clonotype: A much more abundant neighbour one base away suggests this may be a read error. The chain couples TRBV20-1 to TRBJ1-1; 7 bases align to TRBD1. The CDR3 loop spans 14 amino acids. Per the germline V gene, CDR1 is DFQATT and CDR2 is SNEGSKA (reference sequence). The CDR3 sequence is CSARENRGSTEASF. The CDR3, as DNA: TGCAGTGCTAGAGAGAACAGGGGCAGTACTGAAGCTTCCTTT.

In this sample, this clonotype turned up a few times. This chain joins TRBV5-1 and TRBJ2-1; no reliable D call. Germline V gives CDR1 SGHRS, CDR2 YFSETQ. V was pared by 0 bases and J by 7 bases, with 8 bases between. This CDR3 comprises 13 residues. CDR3 sequence: CASSLGWENEQFF. The CDR3 DNA is TGCGCCAGCAGCTTGGGGTGGGAAAATGAGCAGTTCTTC.

In this sample, this clonotype turned up a few times. V gene TRBV30 combines with J gene TRBJ1-1; D is perhaps TRBD1 (5 bases). The CDR3 is made up of 11 amino acids. V dropped 3 bases and J dropped 11 bases, with 13 bases sitting between them. CDR1 is GTSNPN, CDR2 SVGIG, per germline (reference sequence). The CDR3 coding sequence is TGTGCCTGGAGGACCACCTGGGGGGCTTTCTTT. This encodes CAWRTTWGAFF.

J is TRBJ2-5 and V is TRBV7-3; maybe TRBD1 (6 bases). The CDR3 runs to 15 residues. V lost 0 bases, J lost 1 base, and 9 bases lay in between. CDR1 is SGHTA and CDR2 is FQGTGA in the germline V gene. In DNA form, the CDR3 reads TGTGCCAGCAGCTTAACACAGGGCTCCCAAGAGACCCAGTACTTC. As protein: CASSLTQGSQETQYF.

This clonotype was observed a few times. The V call is TRBV10-1, the J call TRBJ2-1; the D gene is possibly TRBD1 (6 bases). This CDR3 spans 15 amino acids. Per the germline V gene, CDR1 is WNHNN and CDR2 is SYGVQD (reference sequence). V lost 4 bases, J lost 0 bases, and 10 bases lay in between. Written as DNA, the CDR3 is TGCGCCAGCAGTGCCGGGACAACCTCCTACAATGAGCAGTTCTTC. This translates into CASSAGTTSYNEQFF.

This rearrangement joins TRBV28 to TRBJ1-1; D gene ambiguous. The CDR3 spans 14 residues. The V end lost 10 bases, the J end lost 4 bases, and 19 bases lay between the germline ends. CDR1 and CDR2 (germline): MDHEN, SYDVKM. DNA for the CDR3: TGTGCCACCCTAAGTAGAACCGCAAGCACTGAAGCTTTCTTT. Translated, it gives CATLSRTASTEAFF. Full variable domain (rest looked up from reference TRBV28 and TRBJ1-1): DVKVTQSSRYLVKRTGEKVFLECVQDMDHENMFWYRQDPGLGLRLIYFSYDVKMKEKGDIPEGYSVSREKKERFSLILESASTNQTSMYLCATLSRTASTEAFFGQGTRLTVV.

This clonotype was counted a few times. The chain carries TRBV6-5 and TRBJ2-7; the match to TRBD1 covers 9 bases. The CDR3 is 14 residues long. In germline, CDR1 is MNHEY, CDR2 SVGAGI. V shed 2 bases, J shed 4 bases, and the junction held 3 bases outside the gene matches. The CDR3 protein is CASSYGTGIYEQYF. CDR3 nucleotide sequence: TGTGCCAGCAGTTACGGGACAGGGATTTACGAGCAGTACTTC.

The chain has TRBV11-1 and TRBJ2-7; 9 bases are shared with TRBD1. This CDR3 has 14 residues. The J segment lost 5 bases and the V segment lost 6 bases, leaving 8 bases of the junction unmatched. The germline gives CDR1 SGHAT, CDR2 FQDESV (reference sequence). CDR3 nucleotide sequence: TGTGCCAGCAGACCCGGGACAGGGCTTAACGAGCAGTACTTC. Translated, it gives CASRPGTGLNEQYF.

This clonotype came up a few times. The J gene is TRBJ1-6, the V gene TRBV29-1, with 8 bases fitting TRBD1. The CDR3 runs to 13 residues. V gave up 5 bases and J gave up 4 bases; unmatched junction bases: 1. From germline, CDR1 is SQVTM and CDR2 ANQGSEA. This CDR3 reads CSVRTGYNSPLHF. CDR3 DNA: TGCAGCGTTCGGACAGGGTATAATTCACCCCTCCACTTT.

This clonotype showed up just a few times. The chain uses TRBV6-1 and TRBJ2-1; D not certain. This CDR3 contains 14 residues. V lost 5 bases to trimming and J lost 1 base, with 9 bases between them. CDR1 and CDR2 (germline): MNHNS, SASEGT. CDR3 in amino acids: CASSRTVSYNEQFF. The CDR3, as DNA: TGTGCCAGCAGTCGGACGGTATCCTACAATGAGCAGTTCTTC.

This clonotype has only a few counts. CDR3 amino acids: CAGGDGGCEQYF. The CDR3 coding sequence is TGTGCCGGAGGGGACGGTGGATGCGAGCAGTACTTC. This chain links TRBV27 with TRBJ2-7; maybe TRBD2 (6 bases). CDR1 is MNHEY and CDR2 is SMNVEV in the germline V gene (reference sequence). The V end lost 11 bases, the J end lost 6 bases, and 17 bases lay between the germline ends. The CDR3 spans 12 residues.

The chain combines TRBV5-5 with TRBJ2-7; maybe TRBD2 (5 bases). Germline values: CDR1 SGHKS, CDR2 YYEKEE (reference sequence). V gave up 4 bases and J gave up 4 bases, with 12 bases separating them. This CDR3 region has 13 residues. The CDR3 region is CASSPRDLYEQYF. CDR3 bases: TGTGCCAGCAGCCCGAGGGATCTATACGAGCAGTACTTC.

The genes are TRBV20-1 and TRBJ2-5; TRBD2 matches at 7 bases. Trimming removed 5 bases from V and 1 base from J; junction bases left unmatched: 1. The CDR3 length is 12 residues. Germline CDR1 reads DFQATT; CDR2 reads SNEGSKA (reference sequence). The CDR3 nucleotides are TGCAGTGCTTGGGGGGGCCAAGAGACCCAGTACTTC. Translating it yields CSAWGGQETQYF.

V usage is TRBV18 and J usage is TRBJ2-5; D assignment may be TRBD1 or TRBD2 (5 bases each). From germline, CDR1 is KGHSH and CDR2 LQKENI. Between the trimmed V and J ends, which lost 0 bases and 2 bases, there was a span of 13 bases. This CDR3 has 16 amino acids. CDR3: CASSPPGAGTQETQYF. Here the CDR3 DNA reads TGTGCCAGCTCACCACCGGGAGCAGGGACGCAAGAGACCCAGTACTTC. Supplemented by reference TRBV18 and TRBJ2-5, the full variable domain reads NAGVMQNPRHLVRRRGQEARLRCSPMKGHSHVYWYRQLPEEGLKFMVYLQKENIIDESGMPKERFSAEFPKEGPSILRIQQVVRGDSAAYFCASSPPGAGTQETQYFGPGTRLLVL.

This clonotype was recorded once. This sequence joins TRBV2 and TRBJ1-6; a possible D gene is TRBD1 (5 bases). In germline, CDR1 is SNHLY, CDR2 FYNNEI. Trimming removed 8 bases from V and 2 bases from J, with 13 bases in between. This CDR3 is 15 amino acids long. The CDR3 DNA reads as TGTGCCAGCGTTTTTGACAGCCCCTATAATTCACCCCTCCACTTT. Residues: CASVFDSPYNSPLHF. The full variable domain, completed using reference TRBV2 and TRBJ1-6, is EPEVTQTPSHQVTQMGQEVILRCVPISNHLYFYWYRQILGQKVEFLVSFYNNEISEKSEIFDDQFSVERPDGSNFTLKIRSTKLEDSAMYFCASVFDSPYNSPLHFGNGTRLTVT.

This chain uses TRBV13 with TRBJ1-4; 10 bases align to TRBD1. Germline V gives CDR1 PRHDT, CDR2 FYEKMQ (reference sequence). The ends lost 4 bases at V and 6 bases at J; junction bases unmatched: 5. This CDR3 contains 15 residues. CDR3 sequence: CASSSWTGGDEKLFF. DNA for the CDR3: TGTGCCAGCAGCTCCTGGACAGGGGGAGATGAAAAACTGTTTTTT.

This clonotype was counted between two and nine times. This rearrangement joins TRBV10-3 to TRBJ2-1; 14 bases line up with TRBD2. This CDR3 is built from 13 residues. Germline loops: CDR1 ENHRY, CDR2 SYGVKD. Losses at the gene ends were 10 bases for V and 7 bases for J; bases not matched to a gene: 3. The CDR3 DNA sequence: TGTGCCACGACTAGCGGGAGGGATAATGAGCAGTTCTTC. Translated, it gives CATTSGRDNEQFF.